Sequencing of this TCR beta chain was carried out in a study of blood T cells in healthy people across ages. Whole-study results and caveats: Roughly linear age-related decline in beta diversity appeared, significant by age 40. There were more naive CD4+ cells and higher diversity in long-lived donors than in aged donors.

This CDR3 contains 12 residues. V was clipped by 5 bases and J by 9 bases, with 14 bases between them. Germline V gene lookup returns CDR1 SEHNR and CDR2 FQNEAQ (reference sequence). Total RNA was isolated from each sample in quantities of at least 5.5 micrograms. On this clonotype itself: The target antigen is unknown.

Primers used in a second PCR of roughly 7 to 12 cycles were a sample-barcoded 5' primer and a J-beta primer mix. One entry per CDR3 protein results from TCRdb running MiXCR on the 5' RACE reads. Here the sample spans about 1,400,000 distinct CDR3 sequences, around 42% being singletons. Sequencing was done on a sample of blood. V usage is TRBV7-9 and J usage is TRBJ2-7; tentative D call: TRBD1 (6 bases). This clonotype was sampled from a woman aged 18-29 years in good health. CDR3 residues: CASSVGETGQYF. For the CDR3, the DNA is TGTGCCAGCAGCGTAGGTGAGACAGGGCAGTACTTC.